This TCR beta chain derives from a study of regulatory T cells in long-lasting Graves disease. Turning to the study itself: Those Graves' patients who were newly diagnosed had been on antithyroid drugs under 3 months. Broader study findings: Fewer public clonotypes were shared by new patients (around 970) than by persistent patients (about 2,500).

Trimming took 2 bases from V and 4 from J, leaving 9 bases between them. CDR1 is KGHSH, CDR2 LQKENI, per germline. The length of the CDR3 is 14 residues. The time point denotes: newly diagnosed GD, antithyroid drugs for less than 3 months. TCR sequences were obtained from RNA taken from PBMCs. Ten or more counts support this clonotype. The target antigen is unknown. Building of the TCR beta libraries involved iRepertoire HTBI primers and Arm-PCR of CDR3 regions. TCRdb analysed the multiplex PCR reads with MiXCR anew, one entry per CDR3 protein. The sample includes about 520,000 distinct CDR3 sequences, 12% of them seen just once. The sample was also linked to a second study, of T cells in Graves' hyperthyroidism and ophthalmopathy. From that study: Using the HTBI primer set, a first-round RT-PCR was run on the TCR CDR3. Expanded thyroid clonotypes (above 0.001) were mostly also found in blood.

The clonotype comes from a woman in her twenties or thirties with Graves disease. This chain links TRBV18 with TRBJ1-5; D is uncertain. Sequenced material: peripheral blood mononuclear cells (PBMCs), taken at new diagnosis, from a patient treated with antithyroid drugs. CDR3 sequence (DNA): TGTGCCAGCTCACCAGGGAACAGTAATCAGCCCCAGCATTTT. It specifies CASSPGNSNQPQHF.